The T cell receptor (beta chain) under discussion was sequenced for a study of early T cells in non-severe SARS-CoV-2 infection. Study-level information: Investigators sequenced bulk RNA drawn from unsorted whole blood, and chains remained unpaired.

In the library, individual cDNA molecules carried attached unique molecular identifiers. MiXCR, applied by TCRdb to the 5' RACE reads, yields one record per CDR3 protein. The repertoire holds more than 70,000 distinct CDR3 sequences, with 11% as singletons. General study results and limits: Database matching using VDJdb favored anti-spike CD8 responses, with private and CD4 specificities left missing.

This clonotype has a handful of counts. What it recognizes is unknown. CDR1 is SGHTA, CDR2 FQGNSA, per germline. The CDR3 has 15 residues. The V and J ends lost 5 bases and 0 bases respectively, with 13 bases between them. Material: whole blood, obtained at baseline. This TCR derives from an adult who was a healthcare worker with PCR-confirmed SARS-CoV-2 infection or an uninfected control (not recorded which). The V call is TRBV7-2, the J call TRBJ1-1, with TRBD1 as a possible D gene (5 bases). The CDR3 sequence is CASSPRGRVNTEAFF. The CDR3 bases are TGTGCCAGCAGCCCCCGGGGCAGGGTGAACACTGAAGCTTTCTTT. Based on the CDR3 plus reference TRBV7-2 and TRBJ1-1, the full variable domain is GAGVSQSPSNKVTEKGKDVELRCDPISGHTALYWYRQSLGQGLEFLIYFQGNSAPDKSGLPSDRFSAERTGGSVSTLTIQRTQQEDSAVYLCASSPRGRVNTEAFFGQGTRLTVV.